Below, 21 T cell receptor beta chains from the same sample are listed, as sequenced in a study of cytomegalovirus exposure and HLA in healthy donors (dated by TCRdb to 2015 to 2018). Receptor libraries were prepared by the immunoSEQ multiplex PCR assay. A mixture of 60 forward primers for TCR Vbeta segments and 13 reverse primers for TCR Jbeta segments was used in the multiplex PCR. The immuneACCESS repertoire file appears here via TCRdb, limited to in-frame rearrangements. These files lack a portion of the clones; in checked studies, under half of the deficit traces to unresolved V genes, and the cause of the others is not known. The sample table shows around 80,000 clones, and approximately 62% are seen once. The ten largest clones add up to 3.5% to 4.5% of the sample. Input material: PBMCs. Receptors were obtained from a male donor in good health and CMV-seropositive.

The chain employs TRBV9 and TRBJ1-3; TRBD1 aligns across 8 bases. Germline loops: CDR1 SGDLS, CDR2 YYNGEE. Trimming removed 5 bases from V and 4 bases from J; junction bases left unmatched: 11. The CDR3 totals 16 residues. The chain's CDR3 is CASSGTGEARGNTIYF. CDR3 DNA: TGTGCCAGCAGTGGGACAGGCGAGGCCCGAGGAAACACCATATATTTT.

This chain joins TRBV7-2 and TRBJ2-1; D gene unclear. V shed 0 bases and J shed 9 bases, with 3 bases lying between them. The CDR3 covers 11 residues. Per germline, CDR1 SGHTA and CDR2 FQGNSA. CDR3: CASSLAAEQFF. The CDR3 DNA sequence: TGTGCCAGCAGCTTAGCGGCTGAGCAGTTCTTC.

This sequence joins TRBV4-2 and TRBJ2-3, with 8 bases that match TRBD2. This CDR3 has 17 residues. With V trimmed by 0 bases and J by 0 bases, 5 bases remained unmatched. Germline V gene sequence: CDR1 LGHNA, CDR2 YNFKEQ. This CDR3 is CASSQDKLAASTDTQYF. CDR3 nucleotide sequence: TGTGCCAGCAGCCAAGATAAACTAGCGGCTAGCACAGATACGCAGTATTTT.

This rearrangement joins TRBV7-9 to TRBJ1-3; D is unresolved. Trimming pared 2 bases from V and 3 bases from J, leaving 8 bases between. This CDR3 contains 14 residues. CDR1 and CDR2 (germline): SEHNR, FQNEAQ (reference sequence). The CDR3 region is CASSLRTFGNTIYF. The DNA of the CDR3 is TGTGCCAGCAGCTTACGGACTTTTGGAAACACCATATATTTT. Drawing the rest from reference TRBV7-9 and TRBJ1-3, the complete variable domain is DTGVSQNPRHKITKRGQNVTFRCDPISEHNRLYWYRQTLGQGPEFLTYFQNEAQLEKSRLLSDRFSAERPKGSFSTLEIQRTEQGDSAMYLCASSLRTFGNTIYFGEGSWLTVV.

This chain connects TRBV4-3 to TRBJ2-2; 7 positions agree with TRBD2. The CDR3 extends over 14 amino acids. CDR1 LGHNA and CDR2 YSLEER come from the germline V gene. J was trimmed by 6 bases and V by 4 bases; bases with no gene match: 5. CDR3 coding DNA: TGCGCCAGCAGCCCAGCTAGCGGACCCGGGGAGCTGTTTTTT. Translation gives CASSPASGPGELFF.

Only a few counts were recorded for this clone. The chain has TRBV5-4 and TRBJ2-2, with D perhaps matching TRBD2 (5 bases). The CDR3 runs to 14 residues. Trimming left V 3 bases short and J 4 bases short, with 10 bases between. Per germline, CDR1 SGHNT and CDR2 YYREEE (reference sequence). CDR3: CASSWRSGTGELFF. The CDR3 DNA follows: TGTGCCAGCAGCTGGAGGTCCGGCACCGGGGAGCTGTTTTTT. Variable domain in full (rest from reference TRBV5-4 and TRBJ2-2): ETGVTQSPTHLIKTRGQQVTLRCSSQSGHNTVSWYQQALGQGPQFIFQYYREEENGRGNFPPRFSGLQFPNYSSELNVNALELDDSALYLCASSWRSGTGELFFGEGSRLTVL.

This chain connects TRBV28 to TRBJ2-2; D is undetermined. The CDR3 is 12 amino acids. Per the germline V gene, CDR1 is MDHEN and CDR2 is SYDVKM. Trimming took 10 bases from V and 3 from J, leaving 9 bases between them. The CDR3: CATVHYTGELFF. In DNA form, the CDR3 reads TGTGCCACCGTACATTACACCGGGGAGCTGTTTTTT.

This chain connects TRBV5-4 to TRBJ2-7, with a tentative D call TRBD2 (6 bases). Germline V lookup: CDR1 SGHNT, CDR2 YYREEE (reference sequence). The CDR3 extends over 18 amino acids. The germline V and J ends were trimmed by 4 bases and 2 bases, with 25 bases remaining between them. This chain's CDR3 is CASSSGGNSRRGTYEQYF. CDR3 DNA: TGTGCCAGCAGCAGTGGCGGGAACTCTCGTCGGGGTACCTACGAGCAGTACTTC.

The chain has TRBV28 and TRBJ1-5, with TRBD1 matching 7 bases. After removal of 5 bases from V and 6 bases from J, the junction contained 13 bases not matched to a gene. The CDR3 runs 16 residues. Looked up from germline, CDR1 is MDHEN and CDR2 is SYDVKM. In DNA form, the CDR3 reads TGTGCCAGCAGTGCTATTCTGACAGGGATCACTCAGCCCCAGCATTTT. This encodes CASSAILTGITQPQHF.

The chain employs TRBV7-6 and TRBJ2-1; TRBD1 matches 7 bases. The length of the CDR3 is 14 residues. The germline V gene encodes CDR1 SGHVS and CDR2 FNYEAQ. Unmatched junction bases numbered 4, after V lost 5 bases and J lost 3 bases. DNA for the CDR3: TGTGCCAGCAGCCCTCGGGACAGCTACAATGAGCAGTTCTTC. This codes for CASSPRDSYNEQFF.

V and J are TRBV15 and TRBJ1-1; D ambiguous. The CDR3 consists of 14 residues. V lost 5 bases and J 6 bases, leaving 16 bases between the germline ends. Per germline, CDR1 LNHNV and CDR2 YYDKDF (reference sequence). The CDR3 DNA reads TGTGCCACCAGCCCCCAGGAGAGGGTTGCTGAAGCTTTCTTT. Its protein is CATSPQERVAEAFF.

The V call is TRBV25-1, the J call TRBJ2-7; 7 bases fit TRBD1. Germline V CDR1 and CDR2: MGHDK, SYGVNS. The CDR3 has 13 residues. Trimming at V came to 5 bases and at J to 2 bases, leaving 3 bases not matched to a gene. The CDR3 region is CASSSTGAYEQYF. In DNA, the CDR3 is TGTGCCAGCAGTTCCACAGGGGCCTACGAGCAGTACTTC.

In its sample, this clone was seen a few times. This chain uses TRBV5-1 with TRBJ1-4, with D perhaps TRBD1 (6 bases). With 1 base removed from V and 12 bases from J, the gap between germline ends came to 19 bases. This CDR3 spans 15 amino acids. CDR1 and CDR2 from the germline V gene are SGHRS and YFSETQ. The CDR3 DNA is TGCGCCAGCAGCTTGATGGGGGCAGGGGCAGGGGAACTGTTTTTT. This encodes CASSLMGAGAGELFF. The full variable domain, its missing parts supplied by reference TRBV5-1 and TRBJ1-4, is KAGVTQTPRYLIKTRGQQVTLSCSPISGHRSVSWYQQTPGQGLQFLFEYFSETQRNKGNFPGRFSGRQFSNSRSEMNVSTLELGDSALYLCASSLMGAGAGELFFGSGTQLSVL.

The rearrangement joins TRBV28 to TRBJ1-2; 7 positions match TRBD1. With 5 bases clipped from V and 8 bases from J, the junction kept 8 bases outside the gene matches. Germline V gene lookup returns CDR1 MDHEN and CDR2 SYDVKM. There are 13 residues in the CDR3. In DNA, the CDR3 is TGTGCCAGCAGTCCTAGGGGGCCGAGGGGCTACACCTTC. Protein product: CASSPRGPRGYTF.

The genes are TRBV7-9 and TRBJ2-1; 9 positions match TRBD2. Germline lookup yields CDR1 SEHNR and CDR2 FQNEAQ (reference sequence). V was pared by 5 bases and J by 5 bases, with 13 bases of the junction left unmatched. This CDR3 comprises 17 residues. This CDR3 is CASSPPLGAGGNNEQFF. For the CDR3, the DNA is TGTGCCAGCAGCCCCCCCCTGGGAGCGGGGGGAAACAATGAGCAGTTCTTC.

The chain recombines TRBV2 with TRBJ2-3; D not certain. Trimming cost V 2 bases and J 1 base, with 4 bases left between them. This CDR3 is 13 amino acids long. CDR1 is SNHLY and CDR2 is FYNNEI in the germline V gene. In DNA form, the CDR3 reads TGTGCCAGCAGTGAACAGGGCACAGATACGCAGTATTTT. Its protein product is CASSEQGTDTQYF.

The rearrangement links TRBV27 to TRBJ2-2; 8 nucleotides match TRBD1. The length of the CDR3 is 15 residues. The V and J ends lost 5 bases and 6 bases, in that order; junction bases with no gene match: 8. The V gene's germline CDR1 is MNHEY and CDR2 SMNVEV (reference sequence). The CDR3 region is CASSSQGAAAGELFF. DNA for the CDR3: TGTGCCAGCAGTAGTCAGGGGGCGGCTGCCGGGGAGCTGTTTTTT.

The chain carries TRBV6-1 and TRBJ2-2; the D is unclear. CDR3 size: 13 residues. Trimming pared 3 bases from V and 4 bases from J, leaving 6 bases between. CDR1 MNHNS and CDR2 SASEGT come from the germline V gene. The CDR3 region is CASSDLSTGELFF. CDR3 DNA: TGTGCCAGCAGTGATCTCAGCACCGGGGAGCTGTTTTTT.

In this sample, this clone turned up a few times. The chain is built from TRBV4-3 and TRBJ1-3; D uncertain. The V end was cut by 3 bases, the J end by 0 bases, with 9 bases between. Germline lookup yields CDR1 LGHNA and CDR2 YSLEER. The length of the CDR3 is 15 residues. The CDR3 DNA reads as TGCGCCAGCAGCCATACCGTAGCCTCTGGAAACACCATATATTTT. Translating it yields CASSHTVASGNTIYF.

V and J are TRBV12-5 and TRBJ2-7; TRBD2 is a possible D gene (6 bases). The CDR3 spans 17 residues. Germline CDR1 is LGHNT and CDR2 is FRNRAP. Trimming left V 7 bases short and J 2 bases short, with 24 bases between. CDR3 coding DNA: TGTGCTAGTGCCGACCCTGGGGAGGCAGGACTTCCCTACGAGCAGTACTTC. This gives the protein CASADPGEAGLPYEQYF.

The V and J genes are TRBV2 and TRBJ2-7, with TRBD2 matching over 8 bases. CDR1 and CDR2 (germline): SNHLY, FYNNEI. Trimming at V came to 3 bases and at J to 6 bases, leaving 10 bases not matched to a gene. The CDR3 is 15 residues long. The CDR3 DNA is TGTGCCAGCAGTGATCTTAGCGGGATGGGGGGCGAGCAGTACTTC. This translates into CASSDLSGMGGEQYF.